This T cell receptor beta chain was identified in a study of OX40 agonist ivuxolimab in advanced cancers. Study in general: The patients received agonistic anti-OX40 (CD134) antibody ivuxolimab. Subjects had a mean age of approximately 60 years, with a range of roughly 23 to 80; around 84% were male.

TCRdb's table, derived via immunoSEQ multiplex PCR, lists solely in-frame clones and lacks some. Counted here are about 78,000 clones, approximately 90% occurring once; the ten biggest clones make up 2.5% to 3.5%. People who had autoimmune disease history or systemic immunosuppression were excluded. Study-wide findings and caveats: On average, CD8+ T cells showed a greater number of expanded clones than CD4+.

The CDR3 length is 13 residues. V was clipped by 5 bases and J by 5 bases, with 10 bases between them. Germline CDR1 reads SGHAT; CDR2 reads FQNNGV. Comment on this clone: What it recognizes is unknown.

The TCR originated in an adult with an advanced solid tumor such as melanoma, head and neck, liver or kidney cancer. The chain links TRBV11-2 to TRBJ2-1; D unclear. This material consisted of CD4+ or CD8+ T cells sorted from blood, taken in a trial of the OX40 agonist ivuxolimab. CDR3 coding DNA: TGTGCCAGCAGCCCTGGCCTCAACAATGAGCAGTTCTTC. Protein: CASSPGLNNEQFF.